A single sample gave rise to the 14 T cell receptor beta chains below, sequenced in a study of T-cell reconstitution after alpha-beta-depleted transplantation in children. This sample's TCRbeta library carried unique molecular identifier barcodes. TCRdb redid the calling of the PCR reads with MiXCR, one entry per CDR3 protein. The table records about 610,000 distinct CDR3 sequences, 10% of them present only once. This material consisted of PBMCs from the stem cell graft donor, taken from the stem cell graft. These receptors all stem from a human donor who donated a stem cell graft to a child with acute myeloid leukemia.

There are many counts of this clonotype. This chain connects TRBV27 to TRBJ1-2, with 8 bases lining up with TRBD1. The germline gives CDR1 MNHEY, CDR2 SMNVEV (reference sequence). The CDR3 runs to 16 residues. V lost 0 bases, J lost 8 bases, and 11 bases stayed unmatched. The CDR3 sequence is CASSLSTTGAQRGYTF. The CDR3 nucleotides read TGTGCCAGCAGTTTATCGACGACAGGGGCCCAAAGAGGCTACACCTTC.

In its sample, this clonotype was seen many times. The CDR3 sequence is CASSRDRREQYF. CDR3 DNA: TGCGCCAGCAGCCGAGACAGGCGCGAGCAGTACTTC. V usage is TRBV5-1 and J usage is TRBJ2-7; a weak D match, TRBD1 (6 bases). Germline CDR1 is SGHRS and CDR2 is YFSETQ. The germline V and J ends were trimmed by 4 bases and 6 bases, with 11 bases remaining between them. The CDR3 sequence is 12 residues long.

The chain is built from TRBV12-3 or TRBV12-4 and TRBJ2-2; no clear D. The CDR3 is 11 residues long. With 7 bases removed from V and 4 bases from J, the gap between germline ends came to 4 bases. DNA for the CDR3: TGTGCCAGCATCTCCACCGGGGAGCTGTTTTTT. Amino acid sequence: CASISTGELFF.

The chain carries TRBV20-1 and TRBJ2-7; the match to TRBD1 covers 7 bases. The J segment lost 0 bases and the V segment lost 3 bases, leaving 2 bases of the junction unmatched. The CDR3 loop spans 13 amino acids. Germline lookup yields CDR1 DFQATT and CDR2 SNEGSKA (reference sequence). The CDR3 coding sequence is TGCAGTGCTAGGGGACAGTACTCCTACGAGCAGTACTTC. This codes for CSARGQYSYEQYF.

This clonotype was counted many times. The chain carries TRBV5-1 and TRBJ1-1, with TRBD1 identical over 8 bases. V lost 6 bases and J lost 1; bases outside the gene matches: 8. This CDR3 region has 15 residues. CDR1 is SGHRS, CDR2 YFSETQ, per germline. The CDR3 DNA reads TGCGCCAGCAAAGACAGGGGCGATGGGAACACTGAAGCTTTCTTT. Protein sequence: CASKDRGDGNTEAFF.

This clonotype showed up many times. V gene TRBV20-1 combines with J gene TRBJ2-7; 8 nucleotides align to TRBD2. Trimming removed 0 bases from V and 0 bases from J; junction bases left unmatched: 10. The CDR3 runs 17 residues. The germline V gene has CDR1 DFQATT and CDR2 SNEGSKA (reference sequence). Written as DNA, the CDR3 is TGCAGTGCTAGAGATAAGGCTCTAGCGGGCCTCTCCTACGAGCAGTACTTC. Protein sequence: CSARDKALAGLSYEQYF.

This sequence joins TRBV12-3 or TRBV12-4 and TRBJ2-1; perhaps D is TRBD1 or TRBD2 (5 bases each). There are 15 residues in the CDR3. Trimming took 2 bases from V and 2 from J, leaving 10 bases between them. The CDR3 spells CASSLYGATYNEQFF. For the CDR3, the DNA is TGTGCCAGCAGTTTATACGGGGCCACCTACAATGAGCAGTTCTTC.

This chain links TRBV20-1 with TRBJ2-5, with TRBD2 as a possible D gene (6 bases). Germline CDR1 reads DFQATT; CDR2 reads SNEGSKA (reference sequence). The CDR3 contains 13 residues. Trimming pared 5 bases from V and 5 bases from J, leaving 15 bases between. The CDR3 loop is CSASPGVGETQYF. The CDR3 DNA follows: TGCAGTGCTTCTCCGGGAGTAGGGGAGACCCAGTACTTC.

This clonotype occurred many times. The CDR3 is CASSYTDSGANVLTF. The CDR3 DNA reads TGTGCCAGCAGTTACACTGACTCTGGGGCCAACGTCCTGACTTTC. This chain uses TRBV6-5 with TRBJ2-6; D not certain. Per germline, CDR1 MNHEY and CDR2 SVGAGI. V was clipped by 2 bases and J by 0 bases, with 5 bases between them. The CDR3 loop spans 15 amino acids.

This clonotype was counted ten times or more. The rearrangement links TRBV3-1 to TRBJ1-1; maybe TRBD1 (6 bases). V was clipped by 4 bases and J by 8 bases, with 11 bases between them. Per the germline V gene, CDR1 is LGHDT and CDR2 is YNNKEL (reference sequence). The CDR3 totals 12 residues. In DNA form, the CDR3 reads TGTGCCAGCAGCCCCCGGGACAACGAAGCTTTCTTT. Encoded protein: CASSPRDNEAFF.

The DNA for the CDR3 is TGTGCCAGCATTGGAGATCCGGGAGGTCGGGGCACAGATACGCAGTATTTT. Its translation is CASIGDPGGRGTDTQYF. The gene calls are TRBV28 and TRBJ2-3, with 7 bases fitting TRBD2. CDR1 and CDR2 from the germline V gene are MDHEN and SYDVKM. The CDR3 totals 17 residues. V lost 7 bases to trimming and J lost 1 base; unmatched junction nucleotides: 14.

This clonotype turned up a few times. The chain links TRBV14 to TRBJ1-1; no clear D. CDR3 length: 17 residues. With 1 base removed from V and 2 bases from J, the gap between germline ends came to 17 bases. Germline CDR1 and CDR2: SGHDN and FVKESK. Here the CDR3 DNA reads TGTGCCAGCAGCCAAGTTCAAGGTACCAACAGCAACACTGAAGCTTTCTTT. Protein sequence: CASSQVQGTNSNTEAFF. Supplemented by reference TRBV14 and TRBJ1-1, the full variable domain reads EAGVTQFPSHSVIEKGQTVTLRCDPISGHDNLYWYRRVMGKEIKFLLHFVKESKQDESGMPNNRFLAERTGGTYSTLKVQPAELEDSGVYFCASSQVQGTNSNTEAFFGQGTRLTVV.

This clonotype has ten or more counts. The chain is built from TRBV4-2 and TRBJ2-6; D is unclear. From germline, CDR1 is LGHNA and CDR2 YNFKEQ. V was clipped by 4 bases and J by 2 bases, with 6 bases between them. The CDR3 has 14 amino acids. For the CDR3, the DNA is TGTGCCAGCAGCCGGAACACTGGGGCCAACGTCCTGACTTTC. Translated: CASSRNTGANVLTF.

This chain uses TRBV20-1 with TRBJ1-1; 7 bases are shared with TRBD1. The ends lost 0 bases at V and 1 base at J; junction bases unmatched: 5. CDR3 length: 15 amino acids. Looked up from germline, CDR1 is DFQATT and CDR2 is SNEGSKA (reference sequence). CDR3 residues: CSAREQGSGNTEAFF. The CDR3 coding sequence is TGCAGTGCTAGAGAACAGGGGTCAGGGAACACTGAAGCTTTCTTT.